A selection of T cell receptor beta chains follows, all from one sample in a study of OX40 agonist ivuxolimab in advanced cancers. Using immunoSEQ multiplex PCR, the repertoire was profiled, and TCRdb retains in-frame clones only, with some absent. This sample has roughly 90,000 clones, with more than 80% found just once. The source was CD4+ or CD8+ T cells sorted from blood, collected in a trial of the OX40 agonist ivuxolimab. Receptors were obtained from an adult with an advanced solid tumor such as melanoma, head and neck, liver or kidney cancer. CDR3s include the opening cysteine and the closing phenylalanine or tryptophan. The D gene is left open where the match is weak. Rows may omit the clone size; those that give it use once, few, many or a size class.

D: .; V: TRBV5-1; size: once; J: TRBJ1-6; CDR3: CASSRGGTVDSPLHF; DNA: TGCGCCAGCAGCCGGGGGGGCACAGTTGATTCACCCCTCCACTTT
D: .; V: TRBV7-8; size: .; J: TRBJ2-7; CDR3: CASSFAGYEQYF; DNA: TGTGCCAGCAGCTTTGCCGGCTACGAGCAGTACTTC
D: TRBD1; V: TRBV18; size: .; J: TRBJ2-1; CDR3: CASSPRQGAPNEQFF; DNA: TGTGCCAGCTCACCGCGACAGGGGGCCCCGAATGAGCAGTTCTTC
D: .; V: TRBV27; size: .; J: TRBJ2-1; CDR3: CASNLRPGKNEQFF; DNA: TGTGCCAGCAACTTGCGTCCCGGGAAAAATGAGCAGTTCTTC
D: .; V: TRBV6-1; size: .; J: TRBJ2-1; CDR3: CASSGLSDAYNEQFF; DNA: TGTGCCAGCAGTGGTCTGAGCGATGCCTACAATGAGCAGTTCTTC
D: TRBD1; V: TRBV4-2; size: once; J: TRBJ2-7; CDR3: CASSQEGTGVLPEQYF; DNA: TGTGCCAGCAGCCAAGAGGGGACAGGGGTGCTCCCCGAGCAGTACTTC
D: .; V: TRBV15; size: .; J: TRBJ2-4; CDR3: CATSREGQNIQYF; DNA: TGTGCCACCAGCAGGGAGGGACAAAACATTCAGTACTTC
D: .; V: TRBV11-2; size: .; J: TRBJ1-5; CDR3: CASSLSQGGNQPQHF; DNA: TGTGCCAGCAGCTTAAGCCAGGGAGGCAATCAGCCCCAGCATTTT
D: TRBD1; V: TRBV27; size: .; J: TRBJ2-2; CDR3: CASSSQGAANTGELFF; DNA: TGTGCCAGCAGTAGCCAGGGGGCCGCGAACACCGGGGAGCTGTTTTTT
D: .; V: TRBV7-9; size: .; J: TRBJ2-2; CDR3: CASSLNTGELFF; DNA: TGTGCCAGCAGTTTGAACACCGGGGAGCTGTTTTTT
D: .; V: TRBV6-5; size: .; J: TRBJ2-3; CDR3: CANSYSRPDTQYF; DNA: TGTGCCAACAGTTACTCGAGACCCGATACGCAGTATTTT
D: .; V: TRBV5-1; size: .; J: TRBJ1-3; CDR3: CASSLSPGNTIYF; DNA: TGCGCCAGCAGCTTGAGCCCTGGAAACACCATATATTTT
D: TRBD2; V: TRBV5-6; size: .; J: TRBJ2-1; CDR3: CASSLGGTTQIYNEQFF; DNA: TGTGCCAGCAGCTTGGGCGGGACTACCCAAATCTACAATGAGCAGTTCTTC
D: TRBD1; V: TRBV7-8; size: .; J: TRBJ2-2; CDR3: CASSLRDRGTGELFF; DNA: TGTGCCAGCAGCTTAAGGGACAGGGGGACCGGGGAGCTGTTTTTT
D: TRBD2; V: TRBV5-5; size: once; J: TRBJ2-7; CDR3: CASSLAAGVVREQYF; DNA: TGTGCCAGCAGCTTGGCAGCGGGAGTAGTACGGGAGCAGTACTTC
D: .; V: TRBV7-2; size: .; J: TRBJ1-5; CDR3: CASSFERNQPQHF; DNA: TGTGCCAGCAGCTTTGAGAGAAATCAGCCCCAGCATTTT
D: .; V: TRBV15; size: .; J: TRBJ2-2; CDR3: CATSRDQAGSTGELFF; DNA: TGTGCCACCAGCAGAGATCAGGCAGGGTCAACCGGGGAGCTGTTTTTT
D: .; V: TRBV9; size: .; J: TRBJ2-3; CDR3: CASSVLFGSTDTQYF; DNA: TGTGCCAGCAGCGTATTGTTTGGTAGCACAGATACGCAGTATTTT
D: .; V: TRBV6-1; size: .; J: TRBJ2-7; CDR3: CASSVGPYEQYF; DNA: TGTGCCAGCAGTGTGGGACCCTACGAGCAGTACTTC
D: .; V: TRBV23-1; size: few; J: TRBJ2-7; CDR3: CASVVRGATYEQYF; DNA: TGCGCCAGCGTGGTCCGGGGAGCTACCTACGAGCAGTACTTC
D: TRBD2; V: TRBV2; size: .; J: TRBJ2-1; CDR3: CASSEYGRYGEQFF; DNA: TGTGCCAGCAGTGAATACGGGAGGTACGGTGAGCAGTTCTTC
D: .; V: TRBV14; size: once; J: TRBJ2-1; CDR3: CASSLALRAFGEQFF; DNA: TGTGCCAGCAGCCTCGCCCTACGGGCGTTCGGTGAGCAGTTCTTC
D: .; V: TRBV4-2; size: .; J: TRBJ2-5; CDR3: CASSQGEYQETQYF; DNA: TGTGCCAGCAGCCAAGGGGAGTACCAAGAGACCCAGTACTTC
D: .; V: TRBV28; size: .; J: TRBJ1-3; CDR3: CASSTRVGSGNTIYF; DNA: TGTGCCAGCAGTACCCGGGTGGGATCTGGAAACACCATATATTTT
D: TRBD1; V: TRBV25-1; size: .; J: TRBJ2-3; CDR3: CASSPTGQGTDTQYF; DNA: TGTGCCAGCTCCCCAACGGGACAGGGGACAGATACGCAGTATTTT
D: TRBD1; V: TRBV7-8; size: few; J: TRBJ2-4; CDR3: CASSPVGTGQGKNIQYF; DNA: TGTGCCAGCAGCCCCGTTGGGACAGGGCAAGGCAAAAACATTCAGTACTTC
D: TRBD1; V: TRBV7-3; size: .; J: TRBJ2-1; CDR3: CASSPGQGARGTSYNEQFF; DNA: TGTGCCAGCAGCCCGGGACAGGGGGCGAGGGGGACCTCCTACAATGAGCAGTTCTTC
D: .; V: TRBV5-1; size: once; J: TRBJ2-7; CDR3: CASSSTNEQYF; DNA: TGCGCCAGCAGCTCCACTAACGAGCAGTACTTC
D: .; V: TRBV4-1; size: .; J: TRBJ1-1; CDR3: CASSQGGNWFTEAFF; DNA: TGCGCCAGCAGCCAAGGAGGAAACTGGTTCACTGAAGCTTTCTTT
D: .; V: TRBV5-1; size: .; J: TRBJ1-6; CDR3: CASKAPGASSYNSPLHF; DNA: TGCGCCAGCAAGGCCCCGGGGGCGAGCTCCTATAATTCACCCCTCCACTTT
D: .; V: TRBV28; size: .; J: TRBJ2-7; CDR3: CASSPVGQTLSYEQYF; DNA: TGTGCCAGCAGTCCCGTTGGACAGACCCTTTCCTACGAGCAGTACTTC
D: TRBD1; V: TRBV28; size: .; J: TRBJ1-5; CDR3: CASRTGAGQPQHF; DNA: TGTGCCAGCCGAACAGGGGCGGGTCAGCCCCAGCATTTT
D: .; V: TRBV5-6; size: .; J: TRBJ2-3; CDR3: CASSFRGGWGTDTQYF; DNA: TGTGCCAGCAGCTTCAGAGGGGGGTGGGGCACAGATACGCAGTATTTT
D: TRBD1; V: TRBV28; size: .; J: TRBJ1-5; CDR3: CASSSPRAGGDQPQHF; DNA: TGTGCCAGCAGTTCCCCTCGGGCAGGGGGAGATCAGCCCCAGCATTTT
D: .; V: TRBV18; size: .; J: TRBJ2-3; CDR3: CASSPSLDTQYF; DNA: TGTGCCAGCTCACCATCACTTGATACGCAGTATTTT
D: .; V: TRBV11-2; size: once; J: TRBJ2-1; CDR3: CASSLPRGRSYNEQFF; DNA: TGTGCCAGCAGCCTGCCCCGGGGCCGCTCCTACAATGAGCAGTTCTTC
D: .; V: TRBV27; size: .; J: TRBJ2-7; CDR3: CASGRRGQGEQYF; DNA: TGTGCCAGCGGTAGGCGGGGGCAGGGGGAGCAGTACTTC
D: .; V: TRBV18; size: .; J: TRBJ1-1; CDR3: CASSPSMTGGNTEAFF; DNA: TGTGCCAGCTCACCTTCAATGACAGGAGGTAACACTGAAGCTTTCTTT
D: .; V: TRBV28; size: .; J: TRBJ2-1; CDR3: CASFGRYNEQFF; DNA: TGTGCCAGCTTCGGTCGGTACAATGAGCAGTTCTTC
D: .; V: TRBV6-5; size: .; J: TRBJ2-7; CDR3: CASSLDGYSSYEQYF; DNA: TGTGCCAGCAGTTTGGACGGATATAGCTCCTACGAGCAGTACTTC
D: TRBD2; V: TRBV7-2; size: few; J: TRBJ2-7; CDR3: CASSRTRASGKDEQYF; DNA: TGTGCCAGCAGCCGCACCCGTGCTAGCGGGAAGGACGAGCAGTACTTC
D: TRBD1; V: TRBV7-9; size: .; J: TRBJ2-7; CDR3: CASTTPPGQGTYEQYF; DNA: TGTGCCAGCACCACCCCCCCGGGACAGGGTACCTACGAGCAGTACTTC
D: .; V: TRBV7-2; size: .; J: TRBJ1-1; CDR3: CASSFGSTTEAFF; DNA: TGTGCCAGCAGCTTCGGCAGTACCACTGAAGCTTTCTTT
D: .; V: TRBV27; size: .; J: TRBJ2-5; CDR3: CASASGGLQETQYF; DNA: TGTGCCAGCGCCTCGGGCGGACTCCAAGAGACCCAGTACTTC
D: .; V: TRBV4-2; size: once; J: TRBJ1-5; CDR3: CASSKDSHSNQPQHF; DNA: TGTGCCAGCAGCAAGGACAGTCATAGCAATCAGCCCCAGCATTTT
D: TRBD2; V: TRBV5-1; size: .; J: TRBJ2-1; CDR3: CASSLGLAANEQFF; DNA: TGCGCCAGCAGCTTGGGACTAGCGGCCAATGAGCAGTTCTTC
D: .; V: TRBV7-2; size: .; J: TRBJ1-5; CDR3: CASRGRASTEPQHF; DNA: TGTGCCAGCAGAGGCCGCGCCAGTACGGAGCCCCAGCATTTT
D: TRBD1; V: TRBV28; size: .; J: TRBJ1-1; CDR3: CASSLQGAHTEAFF; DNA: TGTGCCAGCAGTCTACAGGGGGCCCATACTGAAGCTTTCTTT
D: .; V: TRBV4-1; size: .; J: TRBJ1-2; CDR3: CASSQAGAAGYTF; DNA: TGCGCCAGCAGCCAAGCAGGGGCCGCTGGCTACACCTTC
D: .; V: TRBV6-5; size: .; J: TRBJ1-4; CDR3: CARPRGRGNEKLFF; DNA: TGTGCCAGGCCGAGAGGGAGGGGTAATGAAAAACTGTTTTTT
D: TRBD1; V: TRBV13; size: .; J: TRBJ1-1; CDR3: CASSLRDRGDLRWAEAFF; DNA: TGTGCCAGCAGCTTACGGGACAGGGGGGATCTTCGGTGGGCTGAAGCTTTCTTT
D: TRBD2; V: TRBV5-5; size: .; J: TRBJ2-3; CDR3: CASSLSHQLAGASTDTQYF; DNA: TGTGCCAGCAGCTTGTCACACCAACTAGCGGGGGCCTCCACAGATACGCAGTATTTT
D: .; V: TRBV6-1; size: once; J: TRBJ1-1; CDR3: CASMGITEAFF; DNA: TGTGCCAGCATGGGGATAACTGAAGCTTTCTTT
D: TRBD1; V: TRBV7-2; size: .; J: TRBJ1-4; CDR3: CASSSGQGNEKLFF; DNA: TGTGCCAGCAGCTCGGGACAGGGTAATGAAAAACTGTTTTTT
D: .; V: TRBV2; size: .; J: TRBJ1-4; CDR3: CASSVGDNVEKLFF; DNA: TGTGCCAGCAGTGTGGGGGACAATGTTGAAAAACTGTTTTTT